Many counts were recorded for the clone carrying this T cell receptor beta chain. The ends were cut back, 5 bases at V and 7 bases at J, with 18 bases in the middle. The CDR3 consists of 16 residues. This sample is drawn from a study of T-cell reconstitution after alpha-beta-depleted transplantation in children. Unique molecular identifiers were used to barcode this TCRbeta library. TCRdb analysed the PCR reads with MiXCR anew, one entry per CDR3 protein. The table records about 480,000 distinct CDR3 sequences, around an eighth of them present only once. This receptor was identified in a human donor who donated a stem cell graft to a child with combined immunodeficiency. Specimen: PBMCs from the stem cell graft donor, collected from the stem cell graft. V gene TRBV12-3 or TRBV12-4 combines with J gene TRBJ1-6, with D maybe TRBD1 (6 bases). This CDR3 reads CASSSTNGTQNSPLHF. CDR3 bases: TGTGCCAGCAGTAGTACCAATGGGACACAAAATTCACCCCTCCACTTT.